The T cell receptor beta chain described here comes from a study of shared clonotypes between healthy human individuals. Overall study findings and caveats: Clonotypes which were not shared had lower generation probabilities than clonotypes that all four donors shared. Sharing across a few donors was seen in 4% to 6.5% of naive CD4 clonotypes. Memory subsets generally showed lower estimated richness than naive subsets.

For this clone: What it binds is not known.

Some clones are missing from TCRdb's copy, which holds only in-frame ones; the method was immunoSEQ multiplex PCR. This table has some 2 million clones, about 95% appearing once. Naive CD8 cells, CD45RO-negative and positively selected for CCR7, excluded terminally differentiated effector memory CD45RA+ cells. Sequencing input: naive CD8+ T cells sorted from blood. This clonotype originated in a man between 18 and 35 years old in good health.

The CDR3 loop is CASSLGGSDSGRYF. The CDR3 region has the DNA TGTGCCAGCAGTTTGGGTGGATCGGATTCAGGTCGGTACTTC. This chain connects TRBV27 to TRBJ2-7, with D uncertain. From germline, CDR1 is MNHEY and CDR2 SMNVEV (reference sequence). This CDR3 has 14 residues. Trimming stripped 3 bases from V and 12 bases from J, with 21 bases between.